This TCR beta chain was sequenced for a study of neoadjuvant anti-PD-1 for oral cavity cancer. Germline assignment: CDR1 SEHNR and CDR2 FQNEAQ (reference sequence). The junction had 8 bases not matched to a gene; V was cut back by 6 bases and J by 6 bases. This CDR3 is built from 14 residues. This clone was recorded a few times. Only in-frame clones appear in the TCRdb table, and some are missing; sequencing was by immunoSEQ multiplex PCR. Of more than 10,000 clones listed, over 60% are singletons. The sequencing here drew on PBMCs, taken before nivolumab (anti-PD-1) treatment. The source is a person aged 35-80 years with oral cavity squamous cell carcinoma. The rearrangement joins TRBV7-9 to TRBJ2-7; 10 bases map to TRBD2. CDR3 in amino acids: CASSEAGGRLEQYF. The CDR3 bases are TGTGCCAGCAGTGAAGCGGGAGGGCGGCTCGAGCAGTACTTC.